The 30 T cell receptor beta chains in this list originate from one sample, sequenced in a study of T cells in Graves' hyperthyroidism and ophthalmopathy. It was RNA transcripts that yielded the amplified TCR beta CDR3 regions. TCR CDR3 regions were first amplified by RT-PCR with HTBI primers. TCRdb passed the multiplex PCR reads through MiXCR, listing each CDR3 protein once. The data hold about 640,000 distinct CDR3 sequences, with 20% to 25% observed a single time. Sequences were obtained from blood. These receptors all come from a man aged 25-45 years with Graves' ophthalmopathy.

CDR3 amino acids: CASSERGREGRGEQFF. CDR3 DNA sequence: TGTGCCAGCAGTGAAAGGGGGCGGGAGGGCCGAGGTGAGCAGTTCTTC. This chain uses TRBV2 with TRBJ2-1; TRBD2 matches at 9 bases. The CDR3 has 16 residues. The germline V gene encodes CDR1 SNHLY and CDR2 FYNNEI. The ends lost 2 bases at V and 9 bases at J; junction bases unmatched: 11.

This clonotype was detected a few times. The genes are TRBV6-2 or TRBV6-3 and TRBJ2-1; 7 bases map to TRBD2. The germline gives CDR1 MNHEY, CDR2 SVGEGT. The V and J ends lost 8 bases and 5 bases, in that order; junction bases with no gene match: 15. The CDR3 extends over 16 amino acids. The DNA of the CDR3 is TGTGCCAGCCACCCTGCGGGAGCTAGCGGAGACAATGAGCAGTTCTTC. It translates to CASHPAGASGDNEQFF.

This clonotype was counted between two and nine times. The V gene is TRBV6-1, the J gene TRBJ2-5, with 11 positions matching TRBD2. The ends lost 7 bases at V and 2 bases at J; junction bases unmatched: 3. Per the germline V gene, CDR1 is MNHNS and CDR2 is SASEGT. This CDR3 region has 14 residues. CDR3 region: CASTVAGGQETQYF. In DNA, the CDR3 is TGTGCCAGCACCGTAGCGGGAGGGCAAGAGACCCAGTACTTC.

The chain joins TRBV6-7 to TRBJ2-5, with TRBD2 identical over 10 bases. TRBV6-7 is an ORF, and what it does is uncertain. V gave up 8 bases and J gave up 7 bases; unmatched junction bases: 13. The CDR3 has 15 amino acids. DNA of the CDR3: TGTGCCAGCGCACCGAGCGGGAGGGCCAGCGTGACCCAGTACTTC. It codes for CASAPSGRASVTQYF.

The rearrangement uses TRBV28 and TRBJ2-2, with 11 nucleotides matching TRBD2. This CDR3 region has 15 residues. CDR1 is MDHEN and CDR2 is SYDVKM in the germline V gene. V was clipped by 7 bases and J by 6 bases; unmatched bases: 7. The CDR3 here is CASTTSGSHSGELFF. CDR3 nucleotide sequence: TGTGCCAGCACAACTAGCGGGAGTCACTCCGGGGAGCTGTTTTTT.

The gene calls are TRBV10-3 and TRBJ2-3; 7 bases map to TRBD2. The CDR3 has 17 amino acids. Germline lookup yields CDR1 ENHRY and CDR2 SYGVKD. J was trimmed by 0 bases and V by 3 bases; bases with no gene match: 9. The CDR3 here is CAISDPSAGDSTDTQYF. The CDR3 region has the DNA TGTGCCATCAGTGACCCCTCGGCGGGGGATAGCACAGATACGCAGTATTTT.

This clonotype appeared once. The CDR3 spells CASTMNGLLDNYEQYF. The DNA of the CDR3 is TGTGCCAGCACCATGAATGGTCTACTAGATAACTACGAGCAGTACTTC. The chain has TRBV6-1 and TRBJ2-7; D is perhaps TRBD2 (5 bases). CDR1 is MNHNS and CDR2 is SASEGT in the germline V gene. CDR3 size: 16 residues. V lost 7 bases and J 3 bases, leaving 22 bases between the germline ends.

This CDR3 reads CASSQSGELFF. In DNA, the CDR3 is TGTGCCAGCAGCCAATCCGGGGAGCTGTTTTTT. The V gene is TRBV11-1, the J gene TRBJ2-2; no firm D call. V was clipped by 5 bases and J by 6 bases, with 4 bases between them. The CDR3 covers 11 residues. CDR1 and CDR2 (germline): SGHAT, FQDESV (reference sequence).

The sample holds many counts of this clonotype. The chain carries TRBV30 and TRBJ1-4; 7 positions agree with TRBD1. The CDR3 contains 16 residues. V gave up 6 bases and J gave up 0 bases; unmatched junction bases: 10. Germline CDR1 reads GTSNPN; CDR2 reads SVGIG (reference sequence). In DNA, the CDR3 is TGTGCCTGTTGGGACAGAAGCTTTGCAACTAATGAAAAACTGTTTTTT. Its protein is CACWDRSFATNEKLFF. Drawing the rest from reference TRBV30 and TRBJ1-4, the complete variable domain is SQTIHQWPATLVQPVGSPLSLECTVEGTSNPNLYWYRQAAGRGLQLLFYSVGIGQISSEVPQNLSASRPQDRQFILSSKKLLLSDSGFYLCACWDRSFATNEKLFFGSGTQLSVL.

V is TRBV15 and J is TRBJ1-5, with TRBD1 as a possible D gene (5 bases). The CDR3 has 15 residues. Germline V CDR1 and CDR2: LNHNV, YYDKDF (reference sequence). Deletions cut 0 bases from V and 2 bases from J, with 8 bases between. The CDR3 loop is CATSRDGAGNQPQHF. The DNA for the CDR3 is TGTGCCACCAGCAGAGATGGGGCAGGCAATCAGCCCCAGCATTTT.

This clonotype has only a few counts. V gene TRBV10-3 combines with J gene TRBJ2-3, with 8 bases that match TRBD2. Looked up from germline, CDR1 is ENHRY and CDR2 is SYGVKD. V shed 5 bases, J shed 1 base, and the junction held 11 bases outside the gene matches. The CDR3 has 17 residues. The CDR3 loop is CAISRPEAGVGTDTQYF. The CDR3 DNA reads TGTGCCATCAGTCGTCCTGAAGCGGGAGTTGGCACAGATACGCAGTATTTT.

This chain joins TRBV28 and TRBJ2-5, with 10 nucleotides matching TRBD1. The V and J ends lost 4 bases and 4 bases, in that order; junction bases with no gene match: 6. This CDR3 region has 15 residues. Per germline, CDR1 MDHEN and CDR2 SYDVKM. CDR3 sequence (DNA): TGTGCCAGCAGTTCCGCCGGGACAGGGGCAGAGACCCAGTACTTC. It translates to CASSSAGTGAETQYF.

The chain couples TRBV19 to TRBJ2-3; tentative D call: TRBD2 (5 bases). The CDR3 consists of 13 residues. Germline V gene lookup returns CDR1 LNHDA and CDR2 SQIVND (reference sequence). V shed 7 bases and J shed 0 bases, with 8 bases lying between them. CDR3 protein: CASIGGSTDTQYF. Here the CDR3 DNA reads TGTGCCAGTATAGGCGGGAGCACAGATACGCAGTATTTT. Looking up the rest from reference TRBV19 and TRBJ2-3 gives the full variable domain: DGGITQSPKYLFRKEGQNVTLSCEQNLNHDAMYWYRQDPGQGLRLIYYSQIVNDFQKGDIAEGYSVSREKKESFPLTVTSAQKNPTAFYLCASIGGSTDTQYFGPGTRLTVL.

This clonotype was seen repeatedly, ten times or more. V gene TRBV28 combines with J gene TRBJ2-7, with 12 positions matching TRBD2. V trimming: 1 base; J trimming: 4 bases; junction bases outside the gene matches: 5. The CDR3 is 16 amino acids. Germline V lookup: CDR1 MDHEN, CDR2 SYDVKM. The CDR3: CASSLFGLAGRYEQYF. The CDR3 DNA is TGTGCCAGCAGTTTATTTGGACTAGCGGGAAGGTACGAGCAGTACTTC.

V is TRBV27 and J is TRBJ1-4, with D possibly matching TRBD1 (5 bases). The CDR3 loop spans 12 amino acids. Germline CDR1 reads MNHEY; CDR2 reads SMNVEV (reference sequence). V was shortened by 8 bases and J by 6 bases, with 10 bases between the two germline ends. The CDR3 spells CASGRGDEKLFF. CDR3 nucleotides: TGTGCCAGCGGGAGGGGAGATGAAAAACTGTTTTTT. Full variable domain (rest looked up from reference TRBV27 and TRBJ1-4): EAQVTQNPRYLITVTGKKLTVTCSQNMNHEYMSWYRQDPGLGLRQIYYSMNVEVTDKGDVPEGYKVSRKEKRNFPLILESPSPNQTSLYFCASGRGDEKLFFGSGTQLSVL.

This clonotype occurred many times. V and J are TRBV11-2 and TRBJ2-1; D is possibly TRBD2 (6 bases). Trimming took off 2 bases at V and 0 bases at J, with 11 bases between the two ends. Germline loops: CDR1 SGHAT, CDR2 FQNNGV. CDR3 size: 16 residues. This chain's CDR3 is CASSLRGGISYNEQFF. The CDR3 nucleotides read TGTGCCAGCAGCTTACGGGGCGGGATCTCCTACAATGAGCAGTTCTTC.

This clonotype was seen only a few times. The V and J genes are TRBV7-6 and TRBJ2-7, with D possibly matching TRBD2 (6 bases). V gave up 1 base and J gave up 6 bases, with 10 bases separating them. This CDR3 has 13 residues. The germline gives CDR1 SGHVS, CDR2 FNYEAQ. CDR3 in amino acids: CASSLESGAEQYF. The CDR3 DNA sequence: TGTGCCAGCAGCTTAGAGTCGGGAGCCGAGCAGTACTTC.

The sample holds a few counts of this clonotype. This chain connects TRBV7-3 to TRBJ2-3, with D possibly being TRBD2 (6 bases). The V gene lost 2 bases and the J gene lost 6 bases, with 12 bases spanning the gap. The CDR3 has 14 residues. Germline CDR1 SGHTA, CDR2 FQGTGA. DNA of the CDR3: TGTGCCAGCAGCTTAGGCGGGAAGTCCGATACGCAGTATTTT. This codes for CASSLGGKSDTQYF.

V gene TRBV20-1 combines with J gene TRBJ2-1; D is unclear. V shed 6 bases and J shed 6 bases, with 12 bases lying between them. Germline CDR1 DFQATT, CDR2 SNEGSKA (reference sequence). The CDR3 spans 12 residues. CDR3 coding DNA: TGCAGTGCAGAAGAGACTCTCAATGAGCAGTTCTTC. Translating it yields CSAEETLNEQFF.

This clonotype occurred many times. CDR3 region: CASTWTGGGENEQFF. The DNA for the CDR3 is TGTGCCAGCACCTGGACAGGGGGCGGTGAAAATGAGCAGTTCTTC. The chain links TRBV12-3 or TRBV12-4 to TRBJ2-1; 11 nucleotides match TRBD1. V shed 7 bases, J shed 7 bases, and the junction held 9 bases outside the gene matches. The CDR3 covers 15 residues.

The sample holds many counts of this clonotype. Here the CDR3 reads CAWSRDRSRAYNEQFF. Written as DNA, the CDR3 is TGTGCCTGGAGTAGGGACAGGTCGCGCGCCTACAATGAGCAGTTCTTC. The V gene is TRBV30, the J gene TRBJ2-1; 8 bases map to TRBD1. V lost 2 bases, J lost 2 bases, and 8 bases stayed unmatched. The CDR3 covers 16 residues. Germline V gene sequence: CDR1 GTSNPN, CDR2 SVGIG (reference sequence).

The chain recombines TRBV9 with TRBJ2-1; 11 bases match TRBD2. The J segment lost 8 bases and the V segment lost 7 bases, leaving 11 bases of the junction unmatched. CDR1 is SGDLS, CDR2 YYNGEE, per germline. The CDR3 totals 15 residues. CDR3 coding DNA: TGTGCCAGCTCAATAGCGGGAGGGCTATTCCATGAGCAGTTCTTC. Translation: CASSIAGGLFHEQFF.

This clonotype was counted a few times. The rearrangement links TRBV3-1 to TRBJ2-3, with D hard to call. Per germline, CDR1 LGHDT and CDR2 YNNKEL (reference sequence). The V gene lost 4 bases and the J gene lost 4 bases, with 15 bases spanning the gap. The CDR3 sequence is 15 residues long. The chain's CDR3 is CASSRHGGEADTQYF. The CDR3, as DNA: TGTGCCAGCAGCCGGCACGGTGGGGAAGCAGATACGCAGTATTTT.

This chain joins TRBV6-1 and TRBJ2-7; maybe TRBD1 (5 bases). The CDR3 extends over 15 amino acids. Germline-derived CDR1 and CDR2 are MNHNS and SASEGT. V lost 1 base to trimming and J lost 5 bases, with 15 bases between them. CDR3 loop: CASSEGRSGSHEQYF. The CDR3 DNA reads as TGTGCCAGCAGTGAAGGGAGATCAGGGTCCCACGAGCAGTACTTC.

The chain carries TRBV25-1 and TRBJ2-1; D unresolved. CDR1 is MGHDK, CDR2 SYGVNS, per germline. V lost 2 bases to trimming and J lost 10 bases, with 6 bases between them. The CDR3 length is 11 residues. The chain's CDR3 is CASSETEEQFF. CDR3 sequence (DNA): TGTGCCAGCAGTGAAACGGAAGAGCAGTTCTTC. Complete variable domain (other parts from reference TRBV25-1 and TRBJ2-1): EADIYQTPRYLVIGTGKKITLECSQTMGHDKMYWYQQDPGMELHLIHYSYGVNSTEKGDLSSESTVSRIRTEHFPLTLESARPSHTSQYLCASSETEEQFFGPGTRLTVL.

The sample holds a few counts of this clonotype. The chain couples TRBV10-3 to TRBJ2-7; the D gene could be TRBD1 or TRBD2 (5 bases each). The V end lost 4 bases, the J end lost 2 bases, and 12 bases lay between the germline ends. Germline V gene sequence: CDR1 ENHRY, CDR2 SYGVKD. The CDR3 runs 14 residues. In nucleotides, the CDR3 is TGTGCCATCAGTGGAGGGGCGTCCGCCTACGAGCAGTACTTC. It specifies CAISGGASAYEQYF.

CDR3 bases: TGTGCCACCGCCTCTAACCAGCCCCAGCATTTT. Protein: CATASNQPQHF. The rearrangement joins TRBV10-3 to TRBJ1-5, with unresolved D. In germline, CDR1 is ENHRY, CDR2 SYGVKD. V was cut by 10 bases and J by 7 bases, with 11 bases left in between. This CDR3 comprises 11 residues.

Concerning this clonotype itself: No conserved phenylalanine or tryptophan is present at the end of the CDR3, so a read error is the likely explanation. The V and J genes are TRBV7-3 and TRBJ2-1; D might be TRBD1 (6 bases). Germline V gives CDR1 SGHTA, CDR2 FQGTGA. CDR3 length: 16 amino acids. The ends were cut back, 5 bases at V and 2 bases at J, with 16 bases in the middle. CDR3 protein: CASSDNRAGAYNEQFC. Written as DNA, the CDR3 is TGTGCCAGCAGCGACAACCGGGCAGGGGCCTACAATGAGCAGTTCTGC.

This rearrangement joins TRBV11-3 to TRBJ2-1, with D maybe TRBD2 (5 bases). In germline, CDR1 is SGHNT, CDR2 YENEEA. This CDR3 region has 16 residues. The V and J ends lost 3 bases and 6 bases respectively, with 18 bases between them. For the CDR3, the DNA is TGTGCCAGCAGCTTGTTAGCGAGGAGTTACAGCAATGAGCAGTTCTTC. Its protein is CASSLLARSYSNEQFF. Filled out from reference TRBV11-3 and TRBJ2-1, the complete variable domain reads EAGVVQSPRYKIIEKKQPVAFWCNPISGHNTLYWYLQNLGQGPELLIRYENEEAVDDSQLPKDRFSAERLKGVDSTLKIQPAELGDSAVYLCASSLLARSYSNEQFFGPGTRLTVL.

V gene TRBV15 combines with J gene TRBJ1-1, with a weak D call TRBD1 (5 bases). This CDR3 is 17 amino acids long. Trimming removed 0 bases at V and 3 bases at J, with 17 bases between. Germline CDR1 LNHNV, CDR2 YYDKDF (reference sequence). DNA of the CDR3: TGTGCCACCAGCAGAGATTACGGGGCAGGAGGGGACACTGAAGCTTTCTTT. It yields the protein CATSRDYGAGGDTEAFF.